The clone carrying this TCR beta chain was detected many times. Exclusion of patients followed from uncontrolled infection, other autoimmune disease, pregnancy or lactation. TCR beta CDR3 regions were amplified from RNA. A first-round RT-PCR of the TCR CDR3 used the HTBI primer set. TCRdb reprocessed the multiplex PCR reads with MiXCR, giving one entry per CDR3 protein. The repertoire holds a few hundred thousand distinct CDR3 sequences, with approximately 15% as singletons. The data were obtained in a study of T cells in Graves' hyperthyroidism and ophthalmopathy. This TCR was recovered from a woman aged 40-49 years with Graves' ophthalmopathy. What was sequenced was blood.

The CDR3: CASRGLAGGLSTQYF. The CDR3 DNA is TGTGCCAGCAGAGGACTAGCGGGAGGGCTTAGCACTCAGTACTTC. The chain combines TRBV28 with TRBJ2-4, with 15 positions matching TRBD2. CDR1 MDHEN and CDR2 SYDVKM come from the germline V gene. J was trimmed by 12 bases and V by 6 bases; bases with no gene match: 9. The CDR3 covers 15 residues.